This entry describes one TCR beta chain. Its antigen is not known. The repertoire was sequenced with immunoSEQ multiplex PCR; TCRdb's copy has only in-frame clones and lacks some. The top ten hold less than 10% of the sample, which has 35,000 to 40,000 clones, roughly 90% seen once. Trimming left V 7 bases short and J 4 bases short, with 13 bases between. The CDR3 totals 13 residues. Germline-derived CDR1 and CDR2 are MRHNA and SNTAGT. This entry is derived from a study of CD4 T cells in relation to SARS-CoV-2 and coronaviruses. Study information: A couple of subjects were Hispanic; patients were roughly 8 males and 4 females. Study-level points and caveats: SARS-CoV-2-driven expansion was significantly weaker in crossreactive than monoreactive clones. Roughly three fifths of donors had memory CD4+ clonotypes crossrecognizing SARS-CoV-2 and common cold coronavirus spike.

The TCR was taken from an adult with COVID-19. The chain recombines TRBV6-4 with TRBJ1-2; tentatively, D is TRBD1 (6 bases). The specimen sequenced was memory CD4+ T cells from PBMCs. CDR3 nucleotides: TGTGCCAGCACGACAGGCGATCGCTATGGCTACACCTTC. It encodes CASTTGDRYGYTF.